This paragraph reports one T cell receptor (beta chain). Its antigen is not yet known. Per-nucleotide qualities are absent, and no much larger clonotype sits a single base away. Peripheral blood CD8+ and CD4+ T cells from healthy donors, Susac syndrome patients and multiple sclerosis patients were profiled by high-throughput TCR beta sequencing. The Susac syndrome patients fulfilled recently defined diagnostic criteria for either definite or probable disease. Bulk CD8+ and CD4+ T cells were purified by magnetic negative isolation, while CD8+ TEMRA cells were enriched using FACS. Blood was collected in EDTA tubes and processed within 24 hours, with PBMCs isolated through density gradient centrifugation. PBMCs destined for TCR sequencing were cryopreserved in liquid nitrogen and later thawed in a 37 °C water bath. The sorted or isolated CD4+, CD8+ and CD8+ TEMRA cells reached a purity of at least 90%.

RNA was extracted using the RNeasy kit, and roughly 0.5 to 1 microgram was reverse transcribed with random hexamers. TCR beta CDR3 regions were amplified with the immunoSEQ multiplex PCR assay covering 54 Vbeta and 13 Jbeta segments. PCR amplification bias was corrected by using a synthetic template baseline for primer optimization and computational correction. In the paper's pipeline: Only productive sequences were kept, with reads annotated to V, D and J genes according to IMGT and analyzed in immunoSEQ Analyzer. Clonality was computed as one minus Shannon entropy normalized by log2 of the number of productive unique sequences. For each patient and control, public and private clones were evaluated among the 100 most prevalent clones. Clones were defined as Susac-specific when absent from the healthy and MS cohorts, from about a thousand published viral clones and from other ImmuneACCESS disease sequences. The public reads were reprocessed in TCRdb via fastp at Q25 and MiXCR, keeping in-frame beta chains. Every CDR3 protein is listed once, alongside the most common genes and DNA of its rows. These V and J calls rely on TCRdb rather than the paper's analysis. The sample profile shows 100,000 to 110,000 distinct CDR3 sequences; roughly 96% of them were found once. The ten largest clonotypes hold more than 0.3% of the sample.

From the germline V gene, CDR1 is SGHAT and CDR2 is FQNNGV. Clipping removes 5 bases from V and 6 bases from J, with 11 as the unmatched junction base count. The CDR3 spans 15 residues, from the cysteine through the phenylalanine. Kept here is only the CDR3 DNA, which spans 45 bases and is read in frame from base 1. The sample comes from a study of CD8 T cells in Susac syndrome (dated by TCRdb to about 2019). Looking at the study overall: Among the Susac syndrome patients who were sequenced, clinically active disease was present in roughly six and clinical remission was observed in 8 or 9. Susac syndrome patients were therapy-naive, on corticosteroids (some also receiving IVIg), or on IVIg alone at blood withdrawal. The study used repertoire sequencing to test whether antigen drove CD8+ T cell activation and differentiation in Susac syndrome. The clonality of the CD8+ T cell repertoire was compared across over 10 healthy donors, about 14 Susac syndrome patients and around 16 multiple sclerosis patients. Findings and caveats that apply to the study as a whole: The number of individuals in the TCR sequencing and HLA analysis was recognized as being relatively small. About 15 Susac-specific public clones were identified in the total CD8+ repertoire, and about 5 Susac-specific public clones were identified in the CD8+ TEMRA repertoire. Clonal expansion was seen in Susac syndrome CD8+ repertoires, peaking in CD8+ TEMRA cells and being greater in clinically active patients than in remitting ones.

In this chain, TRBV11-2 is recombined with TRBJ2-3, and 7 junctional nucleotides match TRBD2. Specimen: CD8+ T cells from PBMCs. The clonotype comes from a human donor with Susac syndrome. At the DNA level, the sequence is TGTGCCAGCAGCCTTCCGGCGGGAGTATCCGATACGCAGTATTTT. It translates as CASSLPAGVSDTQYF.